This T cell receptor (beta chain) comes out of a study of T-cell reconstitution after alpha-beta-depleted transplantation in children. It was with unique molecular identifiers that the TCRbeta library was prepared. TCRdb called the PCR reads again in MiXCR, with one record for every CDR3 protein. The data contain approximately 170,000 distinct CDR3 sequences, over 8.5% of them seen just once; the ten biggest clones take up around 14%. Study-wide points: Most T-cell counts and diversity one year after the transplant came from T cells that were newly produced. There were some patients whose high TCRbeta diversity at day 60 came from surviving recipient T cells and thymic progenitors.

The CDR3 has 16 amino acids. The junction had 10 bases not matched to a gene; V was cut back by 9 bases and J by 0 bases. Germline assignment: CDR1 SGHTA and CDR2 FQGTGA. A word on this clonotype: Its antigen is still unknown.

V usage is TRBV7-3 and J usage is TRBJ2-1; TRBD2 matches 8 bases. The sequencing used PBMCs, collected before TCRalphabeta/CD19-depleted stem cell transplant. The receptor comes from a boy between 2 and 15 years old with acute myeloid leukemia, due to receive a stem cell transplant. In nucleotides, the CDR3 is TGTGCCAGACTATTAGCGGGATGTAACTCCTACAATGAGCAGTTCTTC. This codes for CARLLAGCNSYNEQFF.